These T cell receptor beta chains were read from a single sample in a study of T cell responses to AZD1222 COVID-19 vaccine. The protocol was immunoSEQ multiplex PCR, while the TCRdb copy is restricted to in-frame clones and leaves out a portion. The profile covers about 120,000 clones, with approximately 90% appearing a single time and 2% to 2.5% taken by the ten largest. This specimen consisted of peripheral blood, obtained on day 0 of AZD1222 vaccination. The source is an adult in good health. The CDR3 runs from the conserved cysteine through the conserved F or W. Fields, in order: D gene, V gene, CDR3 protein. A D gene is named only where the DNA matches it firmly.

>TRBD1|TRBV5-1
CASSLTTPGTGPILGTQYF
>TRBD1|TRBV5-6
CASTWDRGSPQYF
>.|TRBV9
CASSAGSGANYGYTF
>.|TRBV28
CASSSPTIGPTEAFF
>.|TRBV16
CASSQGSPSNYGYTF
>TRBD2|TRBV28
CASSFPRTSGTDTQYF
>.|TRBV3-1/TRBV3-2
CASSQGLYEQYF
>.|TRBV5-1
CASRRTEPTYEQYF
>.|TRBV7-3
CASSLRRTVDQPQHF
>TRBD1|TRBV27
CASSRTGGHGELFF
>.|TRBV10-1
CASSEVRTGELFF
>.|TRBV5-1
CASSYMSSSYNSPLHF
>.|TRBV27
CASKIQGGRNSPLHF
>TRBD2|TRBV24-1
CATSDLASGSTDTQYF
>.|TRBV14
CASSQGVSAETQYF
>TRBD2|TRBV5-3
CARSVSSGSSGTDTQYF
>TRBD1|TRBV3-1/TRBV3-2
CASSRRTGDGQPQHF
>TRBD1|TRBV18
CASSPLGQGGTGELFF
>TRBD2|TRBV11-2
CASSLEGLGGYEQYF
>TRBD2|TRBV10-3
CAISLAGGVETQYF
>TRBD2|TRBV25-1
CASSSGRAYNEQFF
>.|TRBV28
CASSPLGARGRNIQYF
>TRBD1|TRBV7-6
CASSLTGTGNEQYF
>TRBD1|TRBV6-5
CASSYRETGIGNTIYF
>TRBD2|TRBV29-1
CSVEPGTSLSSEQFF
>TRBD2|TRBV5-4
CASSLGTSGPSYEQYF
>TRBD2|TRBV2
CASRAGLAGSTDTQYF
>.|TRBV28
CASSLGQQETQYF
>.|TRBV7-9
CASSLGTLTGELFF
>TRBD1|TRBV11-2
CASSSGQGKGVNYGYTF